The clone carrying this T cell receptor (beta chain) has ten or more counts. J gave up 3 bases and V 8 bases, and 10 bases lay outside the gene matches. Per germline, CDR1 MNHEY and CDR2 SMNVEV (reference sequence). This CDR3 comprises 16 residues. These data originate in a study of neurological immune-mediated disorders. A 10-nucleotide random UMI tagged transcripts in template-switch 5'RACE cDNA synthesis. TCRdb ran MiXCR on the 5' RACE reads and lists one entry per CDR3 protein. The sample records about 59,000 distinct CDR3 sequences, roughly 13% being singletons. The unsorted libraries had their origin in 2 million PBMCs stored at -80 C.

This receptor was identified in a woman between 55 and 75 years old with HTLV-1-associated myelopathy (HAM/TSP). Sequencing used PBMCs. The chain carries TRBV27 and TRBJ2-7; 13 positions agree with TRBD2. CDR3 residues: CASAGLAGYSRYEQYF. CDR3 DNA sequence: TGTGCCAGCGCGGGACTAGCGGGATACTCTCGCTACGAGCAGTACTTC.